This record covers a single T cell receptor beta chain. Its cognate antigen is unknown. PCR amplification relied on 60 Vbeta primers (plus 13 Jbeta primers). Using immunoSEQ multiplex PCR, the repertoire was profiled, and TCRdb retains in-frame clones only, with some absent. The sample consists of around 55,000 clones, 70% to 75% of them appearing once. These data originate in a study of cytomegalovirus exposure and HLA in healthy donors. Overall study: Samples from HLA-typed donors yielded approximately 80 million unique TCRs in an early data release.

Whole-study results and caveats: There were about 160 TCR beta chains listed as cytomegalovirus-associated. Presence/absence analyses rested on an assumption that sequencing depth was roughly uniform across donors.

This CDR3 is 15 amino acids long. Trimming stripped 3 bases from V and 2 bases from J, with 13 bases between. Germline lookup yields CDR1 SSHAT and CDR2 FNYEAQ (reference sequence). This receptor was identified in a middle-aged man in good health and CMV-seropositive. The sample taken for sequencing was PBMCs. V and J are TRBV7-7 and TRBJ2-5; D is uncertain. The CDR3: CASSFGTSEQETQYF. The CDR3, as DNA: TGTGCCAGCAGCTTCGGCACCAGCGAACAAGAGACCCAGTACTTC.